The T cell receptor (beta chain) described here comes from a study of tumor-infiltrating lymphocytes in oesophageal squamous cell carcinoma. The CDR3 spans 13 residues. Germline V gene lookup returns CDR1 SGHAT and CDR2 FQNNGV. In the case of this clonotype: The germline gene is not matched at one end of the junction; a read error may be the cause.

TCRdb fed the PCR reads into MiXCR, producing one record per CDR3 protein. The sample shows 15,000 to 25,000 distinct CDR3 sequences, approximately 39% of them seen only once. The TCR was taken from a male donor with esophageal squamous cell carcinoma. V and J are TRBV11-2 and TRBJ1-6, with a weak D call TRBD1 (5 bases). Sequencing was done on a sample of normal esophageal tissue next to the tumor. CDR3 protein: CASSLGGAETQYF. CDR3 DNA: TGTGCCAGCAGCTTGGGCGGGGCTGAGACCCAGTACTTT.